This T cell receptor beta chain emerged from a study of blood T cell repertoires in COVID-19. Background on the study: PBMCs, B-cell-depleted T cells, or T cells provided the cDNA or gDNA that made up the material.

Authors' processing steps: The authors estimated nucleated cell counts from reference gene primer amplification. Libraries were prepared by immunoSEQ multiplex PCR; TCRdb keeps only in-frame clonotypes and omits some of them. V and J calls and clone size are as listed in that table; D and trimming were resolved from the DNA. The sample carries about 88,000 clones, around 90% recorded once. The receptor was derived from a male donor with acute or convalescent COVID-19. The sample consisted of peripheral blood.

CDR3 amino acids: CASSVEVGGAGGYTF. The CDR3, as DNA: TGTGCCAGCAGCGTAGAGGTTGGGGGGGCTGGTGGCTACACCTTC. The rearrangement links TRBV9 to TRBJ1-2; a possible D gene is TRBD1 (6 bases). V lost 0 bases to trimming and J lost 7 bases, with 16 bases between them. Germline CDR1 reads SGDLS; CDR2 reads YYNGEE. CDR3 length equals 15 residues.